The source of this TCR beta chain is a study of blood T cell repertoires in COVID-19. Study-wide context: From the United States, Italy and Spain came samples of acute and convalescent COVID-19. Sample material is recorded as cDNA or gDNA derived from T cells, B-cell-depleted T cells, or PBMCs.

Authors' methods: Estimation of nucleated cell counts was performed using reference gene primer amplification. Profiled with immunoSEQ multiplex PCR; TCRdb holds only in-frame clones, not every one. V and J calls and clone size come straight from that table; D and trimming were deduced from the DNA. Of approximately 130,000 clones in the sample, around 78% are singletons; the top ten hold approximately 10%. CDR3 length equals 15 residues. CDR1 is MNHEY, CDR2 SVGAGI, per germline. V was pared by 7 bases and J by 2 bases, with 16 bases between. Sequenced: peripheral blood. This clonotype was sampled from a human donor in a cohort sampled during active COVID-19. The chain is built from TRBV6-5 and TRBJ2-3; a weak D match, TRBD2 (6 bases). The CDR3 region has the DNA TGTGCCAGCACCGGGGGTGCCCCCTCCACAGATACGCAGTATTTT. This encodes CASTGGAPSTDTQYF.